Listed below are T cell receptor beta chains from one sample, sequenced in a study of blood T cells in healthy people across ages. A single record per CDR3 protein comes from TCRdb applying MiXCR to the 5' RACE reads. The sample contains 580,000 or so distinct CDR3 sequences, 40% to 50% of which appear only once. Sample: blood. These TCRs come from a man older than 75 in good health. Both conserved end residues are part of each CDR3. The D gene is left open where the match is weak. The listing skips clone size in some rows; elsewhere it reads once, few, many or a size class.

j_call: TRBJ1-2; cdr3_length: 13; d_call: .; clone_size: .; v_call: TRBV7-9; cdr3_aa: CASSLPDFYGYTF; cdr3_nt: TGTGCCAGCAGCTTACCCGATTTCTATGGCTACACCTTC
j_call: TRBJ1-4; cdr3_length: 15; d_call: TRBD1; clone_size: .; v_call: TRBV20-1; cdr3_aa: CSAREGGGGAEKLFF; cdr3_nt: TGCAGTGCTAGAGAGGGGGGAGGGGGCGCAGAAAAACTGTTTTTT
j_call: TRBJ2-1; cdr3_length: 12; d_call: .; clone_size: .; v_call: TRBV20-1; cdr3_aa: CSARRAEGEQFF; cdr3_nt: TGCAGTGCTAGACGGGCAGAGGGTGAGCAGTTCTTC
j_call: TRBJ2-7; cdr3_length: 15; d_call: .; clone_size: .; v_call: TRBV7-8; cdr3_aa: CASSLVGDPIREQYF; cdr3_nt: TGTGCCAGCAGCTTAGTTGGGGATCCCATTCGCGAGCAGTACTTC
j_call: TRBJ2-3; cdr3_length: 16; d_call: TRBD1; clone_size: .; v_call: TRBV28; cdr3_aa: CASSEQGARQTDTQYF; cdr3_nt: TGTGCCAGCAGTGAACAGGGGGCGAGACAAACAGATACGCAGTATTTT
j_call: TRBJ2-1; cdr3_length: 11; d_call: .; clone_size: few; v_call: TRBV2; cdr3_aa: CASIPADEQFF; cdr3_nt: TGTGCCAGTATCCCAGCCGATGAGCAGTTCTTC
j_call: TRBJ2-3; cdr3_length: 16; d_call: TRBD2; clone_size: .; v_call: TRBV3-1; cdr3_aa: CASSRGLAVYTDTQYF; cdr3_nt: TGTGCCAGCAGCCGTGGACTAGCGGTATACACAGATACGCAGTATTTT
j_call: TRBJ1-2; cdr3_length: 15; d_call: .; clone_size: .; v_call: TRBV11-2; cdr3_aa: CASSLGQKTDYGYTF; cdr3_nt: TGTGCCAGCAGCTTAGGTCAGAAAACCGACTATGGCTACACCTTC
j_call: TRBJ2-1; cdr3_length: 15; d_call: TRBD2; clone_size: .; v_call: TRBV28; cdr3_aa: CASSHGLAVYNEQFF; cdr3_nt: TGTGCCAGCAGCCACGGACTAGCGGTATACAATGAGCAGTTCTTC
j_call: TRBJ1-6; cdr3_length: 10; d_call: .; clone_size: few; v_call: TRBV28; cdr3_aa: CATGRTPLHF; cdr3_nt: TGTGCCACTGGTCGGACACCCCTCCACTTT
j_call: TRBJ2-5; cdr3_length: 16; d_call: .; clone_size: .; v_call: TRBV7-3; cdr3_aa: CASSLTGPLAGETQYF; cdr3_nt: TGTGCCAGCAGCTTAACGGGGCCACTAGCTGGGGAGACCCAGTACTTC
j_call: TRBJ2-1; cdr3_length: 13; d_call: TRBD1; clone_size: few; v_call: TRBV5-1; cdr3_aa: CASTSRGQNEQFF; cdr3_nt: TGCGCCAGCACGTCCAGGGGGCAAAATGAGCAGTTCTTC
j_call: TRBJ1-1; cdr3_length: 14; d_call: .; clone_size: .; v_call: TRBV20-1; cdr3_aa: CSAKWANRGTEAFF; cdr3_nt: TGCAGTGCTAAGTGGGCGAACCGAGGCACTGAAGCTTTCTTT
j_call: TRBJ2-1; cdr3_length: 17; d_call: TRBD2; clone_size: few; v_call: TRBV7-2; cdr3_aa: CASSSTTGLALYNEQFF; cdr3_nt: TGTGCCAGCAGCAGCACGACGGGACTAGCGCTTTACAATGAGCAGTTCTTC
j_call: TRBJ2-1; cdr3_length: 15; d_call: TRBD2; clone_size: .; v_call: TRBV20-1; cdr3_aa: CSAHASGRSRHEQFF; cdr3_nt: TGCAGTGCCCACGCTAGCGGGAGGAGTCGGCATGAGCAGTTCTTC
j_call: TRBJ2-5; cdr3_length: 14; d_call: TRBD1; clone_size: few; v_call: TRBV3-1; cdr3_aa: CASSHLTGEETQYF; cdr3_nt: TGTGCCAGCAGCCACTTGACAGGGGAAGAGACCCAGTACTTC
j_call: TRBJ2-7; cdr3_length: 14; d_call: TRBD1; clone_size: .; v_call: TRBV7-9; cdr3_aa: CASSQDRGALEQYF; cdr3_nt: TGTGCCAGCAGCCAGGACAGGGGGGCGTTGGAGCAGTACTTC
j_call: TRBJ2-3; cdr3_length: 15; d_call: .; clone_size: few; v_call: TRBV28; cdr3_aa: CASSPPTASTDTQYF; cdr3_nt: TGTGCCAGCAGTCCACCGACAGCCAGCACAGATACGCAGTATTTT
j_call: TRBJ1-1; cdr3_length: 14; d_call: .; clone_size: .; v_call: TRBV9; cdr3_aa: CASSVAHGGTEAFF; cdr3_nt: TGTGCCAGCAGCGTAGCCCATGGGGGCACTGAAGCTTTCTTT
j_call: TRBJ2-6; cdr3_length: 15; d_call: .; clone_size: many; v_call: TRBV6-6; cdr3_aa: CASSYGVSGANVLTF; cdr3_nt: TGTGCCAGCAGTTACGGGGTATCTGGGGCCAACGTCCTGACTTTC
j_call: TRBJ2-7; cdr3_length: 16; d_call: TRBD1; clone_size: few; v_call: TRBV20-1; cdr3_aa: CSASRPGTGAPYEQYF; cdr3_nt: TGCAGTGCTAGCCGACCAGGGACAGGGGCCCCCTACGAGCAGTACTTC
j_call: TRBJ2-1; cdr3_length: 14; d_call: .; clone_size: .; v_call: TRBV20-1; cdr3_aa: CSASGRKGYNEQFF; cdr3_nt: TGCAGTGCTAGCGGCAGGAAGGGCTACAATGAGCAGTTCTTC
j_call: TRBJ2-1; cdr3_length: 14; d_call: TRBD2; clone_size: few; v_call: TRBV28; cdr3_aa: CATLLAGGLNEQFF; cdr3_nt: TGTGCCACCCTACTAGCGGGAGGGTTAAATGAGCAGTTCTTC
j_call: TRBJ2-7; cdr3_length: 13; d_call: .; clone_size: .; v_call: TRBV20-1; cdr3_aa: CSARDPGTEPQYF; cdr3_nt: TGCAGTGCTAGAGACCCGGGGACTGAACCTCAGTACTTC
j_call: TRBJ2-4; cdr3_length: 15; d_call: .; clone_size: .; v_call: TRBV6-2/TRBV6-3; cdr3_aa: CASSYSGLTAQTQYF; cdr3_nt: TGTGCCAGCAGTTACTCAGGACTTACGGCCCAAACACAGTACTTC